The clone carrying this T cell receptor beta chain came up once. The data stem from a study of T cells in localized non-small cell lung cancer. The CDR3 extends over 13 amino acids. CDR1 is SGHNT, CDR2 YENEEA, per germline. Trimming took off 1 base at V and 3 bases at J, with 7 bases between the two ends. Libraries were prepared by immunoSEQ multiplex PCR; TCRdb keeps only in-frame clonotypes and omits some of them. Of about 26,000 clones listed, 82% are singletons. The input for sequencing was peripheral blood, taken before any cancer treatment. The sequence derives from a woman aged 40-70 years with stage I lung adenocarcinoma. This chain links TRBV11-3 with TRBJ2-7; D may correspond to TRBD1 or TRBD2 (5 bases each). This chain's CDR3 is CASSLGDLYEQYF. The CDR3, as DNA: TGTGCCAGCAGCTTAGGGGACCTCTACGAGCAGTACTTC.